This T cell receptor (beta chain) was captured by sequencing in a study of shared clonotypes between healthy human individuals (dated by TCRdb to the early 2020s). Concerning the study at large: The cohort comprised a couple of women and a few men aged 18 to 49 years. Each donor's leukapheresis produced roughly between roughly 0.85 and 9.5 billion PBMCs. Different laboratories and diverse techniques were used to prepare libraries and sequence TCR repertoires, to increase sequencing depth and limit assay-specific biases. The study deeply sequenced blood TCR repertoires of roughly five healthy adults to estimate repertoire size and the extent of clonotype sharing between individuals. Per donor, three plates each were used for CD4 naive and CD4 memory, two for CD8 naive, and one for CD8 memory. The paper's findings and limits, for the study overall: Estimated clonotype richness was generally larger for naive than for memory subsets. Higher generation probabilities were observed for clonotypes shared by all four sorted-subset donors than for non-shared clonotypes. When several donors were compared, the shared fraction of clonotypes was about 5.5% for naive CD4, 3.5% to 4% for naive CD8, more than 2% for memory CD4, and around 0.37% for memory CD8. The genetic and exposure-history diversity represented was limited by the small number of donors. Sampling was limited to blood, and TCR repertoires in tissue likely differ from TCR repertoires in blood. Pairwise subsampling led to the expectation that sequencing depth would affect the degree of clonotype sharing among donors. Rarefaction of sorted-subset datasets indicated incomplete sequencing despite the large sequencing depth.

TCR CDR3 regions were amplified from genomic DNA by multiplex PCR using the deep immunoSEQ assay. For each cell subset, the extracted genomic DNA was distributed evenly across all wells of several immunoSEQ 96-well plates, and each plate served as one replicate. For sorted subsets, 150 to 200 ng genomic DNA, equal to 25,000 to 35,000 T cell genomes, was loaded into each replicate PCR. The purified libraries were quantified using a Qubit 3.0 fluorometer, sized with a Bioanalyzer 2100, and then quantified again using the KAPA Library Quantification kit. Every immunoSEQ 96-well plate was sequenced on a dedicated single-read 150-cycle Illumina NextSeq 550 flow cell. The study's own analysis went as follows. The immunoSEQ output contained only junctional sequences without quality scores, so filtering could not match that applied to full-length reads. To assign V/J genes and CDR3, sequences were annotated against IMGT germline references using PyIR, a Python wrapper for IgBLAST v1.9. Any read was removed if the V/J assignment was weak (E-value above 1e-6), the CDR3 was missing, or the read contained stop codons, out-of-frame junctions, or ambiguous translated residues. V3J clonotypes were defined as sequences sharing an identical inferred V gene, J gene, and CDR3 amino acid sequence. The percentage overlap between two repertoires was calculated by dividing the number of shared unique clonotypes by the size of the smaller repertoire. Richness of each repertoire was evaluated using RTK rarefaction, the Chao1 estimator, and Recon v2.1 estimates of unobserved clonotypes. Generation probabilities were computed with OLGA for all TCRbeta clonotypes obtained by the gDNA method from several donors. In TCRdb, the immuneACCESS table is reduced to in-frame sequences with V and J assigned. These tables do not hold every clone; where another copy was compared, an unresolved V gene accounts for under half, and the others remain unexplained. The V and J calls and clone size come from that table; D and trimming were worked out from the DNA. Across this sample there are just over 2,000,000 clones, with just under 95% seen only once. Of the sample, 1% to 1.3% is held by the ten largest clones.

In the germline V gene, CDR1 corresponds to ENHRY and CDR2 to SYGVKD. The CDR3 runs 14 amino acids, cysteine and phenylalanine included. Only the CDR3 DNA stays, 42 bases, in frame from base 1. V gives up 0 bases and J gives up 4 bases, and the segment between their germline ends measures 7 bases. About this clone itself: The target of this receptor is not known. No qualities accompany the bases; no much larger clone lies one base away.

CD8 naive samples were obtained by positive selection for CCR7 among CD45RO-negative cells, yielding a CD45RA+CCR7+ population from which TemRA cells were excluded. Healthy HIV-negative adults with no recently reported acute infections or vaccinations were included as donors. All donors were Caucasian adults living in Nashville, Tennessee, USA. Blood was obtained by leukapheresis, after which PBMCs were separated by Ficoll-Histopaque density gradient centrifugation and cryopreserved in liquid nitrogen vapor phase. Analytical flow cytometry was used to check the purity and quantity of each magnetically sorted T cell population. Genomic DNA was isolated from every sorted fraction and measured by UV absorbance on a Nanodrop 2000c.

Sequenced input: naive CD8+ T cells sorted from blood. Per the publication, the cell subset or site label means: CD45RA+CCR7+. The rearranged chain carries TRBV10-3 and TRBJ2-1, with TRBD2 as a weak D call on 5 bases. The sequence came from a man younger than 35 in good health. The nucleotides are TGTGCCATCAGTGAGTCGACGGGATACAATGAGCAGTTCTTC. This codes for CAISESTGYNEQFF.